This is a list of T cell receptor beta chains from one sample in a study of blood T cell repertoires in COVID-19. Generated by immunoSEQ multiplex PCR, the TCRdb table keeps only in-frame clones and is missing some. The sample has around 100,000 clones; roughly 91% are singletons. Sequencing was carried out using peripheral blood. The receptors derive from a human donor in a cohort sampled during active COVID-19. Both conserved end residues are part of each CDR3. The order of the fields is J gene, V gene, CDR3 length, clone size, D gene, CDR3 DNA, CDR3 protein. A D gene is named only where the DNA matches it firmly. Rows may omit the clone size; those that give it use once, few, many or a size class.

TRBJ1-5 | TRBV6-1 | 15 | . | . | TGTGCCAGCAGTGAGGCAGGGCTTAGCAATCAGCCCCAGCATTTT | CASSEAGLSNQPQHF
TRBJ2-1 | TRBV6-1 | 14 | . | TRBD2 | TGTGCCAGCAGTGAGAGCGGGGCCTACAATGAGCAGTTCTTC | CASSESGAYNEQFF
TRBJ1-4 | TRBV18 | 15 | once | . | TGTGCCAGCTCATCAGGATCGGGGGTGGATGAAAAACTGTTTTTT | CASSSGSGVDEKLFF
TRBJ2-2 | TRBV5-4 | 12 | . | . | TGTGCCAGCCGTATCGACACCGGGGAGCTGTTTTTT | CASRIDTGELFF
TRBJ1-4 | TRBV4-2 | 15 | . | . | TGTGCCAGCAGCCAAGTGGTGGGGGGAAATGAAAAACTGTTTTTT | CASSQVVGGNEKLFF
TRBJ2-1 | TRBV19 | 13 | . | TRBD1 | TGTGCCAGTAGTCCCGGACAGGGGTTGGAGCAGTTCTTC | CASSPGQGLEQFF
TRBJ2-1 | TRBV7-3 | 15 | . | TRBD1 | TGTGCCAGCAGCTTAGTGGGACAGGGGGACAATGAGCAGTTCTTC | CASSLVGQGDNEQFF
TRBJ1-5 | TRBV9 | 15 | . | . | TGTGCCAGCAGCGTGGCTGGCGGTAGCAATCAGCCCCAGCATTTT | CASSVAGGSNQPQHF
TRBJ2-7 | TRBV5-1 | 14 | . | . | TGCGCCAGCAGCCCAGAAGGGGGACTATACGAGCAGTACTTC | CASSPEGGLYEQYF
TRBJ1-2 | TRBV7-2 | 12 | . | . | TGTGCCAGCAGCTTGTACACCTATGGCTACACCTTC | CASSLYTYGYTF
TRBJ1-5 | TRBV28 | 16 | . | . | TGTGCCAGCAGTTCCCAAACTTGGGGCGGGAATCGGCCCCAGCATTTT | CASSSQTWGGNRPQHF
TRBJ1-6 | TRBV9 | 14 | once | . | TGTGCCAGCAGCGTGGAGGGGTTTAATTCACCCCTCCACTTT | CASSVEGFNSPLHF
TRBJ2-5 | TRBV4-2 | 14 | . | . | TGTGCCAGCAGCCAAGCCCCGAGGGGGGAGACCCAGTACTTC | CASSQAPRGETQYF
TRBJ2-7 | TRBV18 | 14 | . | . | TGTGCCAGCTCACCTGGACAGATACGCTACGAGCAGTACTTC | CASSPGQIRYEQYF
TRBJ1-4 | TRBV28 | 14 | . | . | TGTGCCAGCAGTTTTTCAGGGTTGATTGAAAAACTGTTTTTT | CASSFSGLIEKLFF
TRBJ2-1 | TRBV11-1 | 15 | . | TRBD2 | TGTGCCAGCAGCGAGCTAGCGGGGGCCTACAATGAGCAGTTCTTC | CASSELAGAYNEQFF
TRBJ1-1 | TRBV7-9 | 11 | . | . | TGTGCCAGCACCTTACAGTTAGAAGCTTTCTTT | CASTLQLEAFF
TRBJ2-1 | TRBV7-9 | 14 | . | TRBD2 | TGTGCCAGCAGCCTCTCGACTAGCACTAATGAGCAGTTCTTC | CASSLSTSTNEQFF
TRBJ2-1 | TRBV11-3 | 12 | . | . | TGTGCCAGCAATAAGGGGTCCGGTGAGCAGTTCTTC | CASNKGSGEQFF
TRBJ2-7 | TRBV5-1 | 15 | . | TRBD2 | TGCGCCAGCAGCTTAGGACTAGCGACGGGGAGGCAGCAGTACTTC | CASSLGLATGRQQYF
TRBJ2-1 | TRBV5-1 | 15 | . | . | TGCGCCAGCAGCCCCTGGACTACCCGGAGGGATGAGCAGTTCTTC | CASSPWTTRRDEQFF
TRBJ1-6 | TRBV7-3 | 14 | few | . | TGTGCCCGCCCCTTAAAGGGGCCAGATTCACCCCTCCACTTT | CARPLKGPDSPLHF
TRBJ2-7 | TRBV6-2/TRBV6-3 | 19 | . | TRBD1 | TGTGCCAGCAGTTACCCAGACTATGGACAGGGAGGTCACTCCTACGAGCAGTACTTC | CASSYPDYGQGGHSYEQYF
TRBJ2-3 | TRBV6-5 | 15 | once | . | TGTGCCAGCAGTCGTACCGCGGGCGGCACAGATACGCAGTATTTT | CASSRTAGGTDTQYF
TRBJ2-1 | TRBV7-7 | 15 | . | . | TGTGCTAGCAGCTTAGTGCTAGGCCCTTACAATGAGCAGTTCTTC | CASSLVLGPYNEQFF
TRBJ2-7 | TRBV20-1 | 14 | . | TRBD2 | TGCAGTGCCAGTACTAGCGGCAACTCCTACGAGCAGTACTTC | CSASTSGNSYEQYF
TRBJ2-6 | TRBV14 | 17 | once | TRBD1 | TGTGCCAGCAGCCGCTCGACAGGGGCAGCCGGGGCCAACGTCCTGACTTTC | CASSRSTGAAGANVLTF
TRBJ1-3 | TRBV29-1 | 14 | . | TRBD1 | TGCAGCGTTGTTCAGGGGACAGCGGGAAACACCATATATTTT | CSVVQGTAGNTIYF
TRBJ2-5 | TRBV5-1 | 14 | . | . | TGCGCCAGCAGCAGAGGGGGATCGGAAGAGACCCAGTACTTC | CASSRGGSEETQYF
TRBJ2-1 | TRBV4-1 | 16 | . | . | TGCGCCAGCAGCCAGCTAGCGTACAGCTCCTACAATGAGCAGTTCTTC | CASSQLAYSSYNEQFF
TRBJ1-4 | TRBV6-4 | 17 | . | . | TGTGCCAGCACTCCGGACAGAAAATTCGGGGAGCATGAAAAACTGTTTTTT | CASTPDRKFGEHEKLFF
TRBJ2-2 | TRBV9 | 14 | . | . | TGTGCCAGCAGCGTACTAGGGAACACCGGGGAGCTGTTTTTT | CASSVLGNTGELFF
TRBJ2-5 | TRBV5-6 | 14 | . | . | TGTGCCAGCAGCCCACTGGACTCCCAAGAGACCCAGTACTTC | CASSPLDSQETQYF
TRBJ1-1 | TRBV10-3 | 11 | once | . | TGTGCCATCAGTGAGTCGTATGAAGCTTTCTTT | CAISESYEAFF
TRBJ2-7 | TRBV7-2 | 15 | . | TRBD2 | TGTGCCAGCAGCTTAGGTGCTAGCGGGAGTTACGAGCAGTACTTC | CASSLGASGSYEQYF
TRBJ2-7 | TRBV19 | 16 | . | . | TGTGCCAGTAGTATGGCTCCGGGGACTCCCTCCTACGAGCAGTACTTC | CASSMAPGTPSYEQYF
TRBJ2-1 | TRBV7-9 | 11 | many | . | TGTGCCAGCAGCTTAGGCTTAGATCGGTTCTTC | CASSLGLDRFF
TRBJ1-1 | TRBV9 | 22 | . | TRBD1 | TGTGCCAGCAGCGTAGTTCCGAGGTCCAGGGCAGAACTCTGGGTCAGGGGGACTGAAGCTTTCTTT | CASSVVPRSRAELWVRGTEAFF
TRBJ2-7 | TRBV29-1 | 13 | . | . | TGCAGCGCCTTGGACAGGAGGGGATACGAGCAGTACTTC | CSALDRRGYEQYF
TRBJ1-1 | TRBV28 | 14 | . | . | TGTGCCAGCAGTTTCGCCAACATGAACACTGAAGCTTTCTTT | CASSFANMNTEAFF
TRBJ1-1 | TRBV5-6 | 15 | . | . | TGTGCCAGCAGCTCCCGGGGGGGACTGAACACTGAAGCTTTCTTT | CASSSRGGLNTEAFF
TRBJ2-3 | TRBV4-1 | 16 | . | . | TGCGCCAGCAGCCAAGTTCGGCGGGGACGCACAGATACGCAGTATTTT | CASSQVRRGRTDTQYF
TRBJ1-1 | TRBV3-1/TRBV3-2 | 14 | . | TRBD1 | TGTGCCAGCAGCCTCACAGGGGGCCGGGATGAAGCTTTCTTT | CASSLTGGRDEAFF
TRBJ2-7 | TRBV4-1 | 15 | . | TRBD1 | TGCGCCAGCAGCCCAACAGACAGGGTCCAGTACGAGCAGTACTTC | CASSPTDRVQYEQYF